The 5 T cell receptor beta chains below all came from one sample that was sequenced in a study of T cell repertoires in cytomegalovirus infection. MiXCR, run by TCRdb on the reads, gives a single entry per CDR3 protein. The data show 450,000 to 600,000 distinct CDR3 sequences, 25% to 35% seen once. Antigens of these TCRs are unknown. The starting material was cultured PBMCs, obtained from culture after CMV antigen stimulation. The receptors were sampled from a human donor in good health (CMV status not recorded). Some clones in this sample may be carry-over from other donors' samples.

This clonotype has just a few counts. The genes are TRBV6-1 and TRBJ2-5, with D unresolved. The CDR3 is 13 residues long. Looked up from germline, CDR1 is MNHNS and CDR2 is SASEGT. The V end lost 5 bases, the J end lost 5 bases, and 12 bases lay between the germline ends. The CDR3 region has the DNA TGTGCCAGCAGTTCTGGGTCCGAGGAGACCCAGTACTTC. Its protein product is CASSSGSEETQYF.

The V call is TRBV7-2, the J call TRBJ1-1, with 11 positions matching TRBD1. The germline V gene encodes CDR1 SGHTA and CDR2 FQGNSA. Trimming at V came to 1 base and at J to 6 bases, leaving 1 base not matched to a gene. The CDR3 is 14 amino acids. DNA of the CDR3: TGTGCCAGCAGCTTAGAGGGACAGGGGGCTGAAGCTTTCTTT. Its protein product is CASSLEGQGAEAFF.

This clonotype has only a few counts. V gene TRBV27 combines with J gene TRBJ2-7; D is perhaps TRBD1 (6 bases). Germline CDR1 reads MNHEY; CDR2 reads SMNVEV (reference sequence). Trimming cost V 3 bases and J 0 bases, with 15 bases left between them. CDR3 length: 16 residues. This CDR3 reads CASSFSGTLSSYEQYF. CDR3 coding DNA: TGTGCCAGCAGTTTCTCCGGGACATTGAGCTCCTACGAGCAGTACTTC.

The genes are TRBV7-2 and TRBJ2-3, with D unresolved. V was cut by 6 bases and J by 2 bases, with 9 bases left in between. This CDR3 comprises 13 residues. Germline CDR1 is SGHTA and CDR2 is FQGNSA. The CDR3, as DNA: TGTGCCAGCAGGCAGTTAGTCACAGATACGCAGTATTTT. This sequence encodes CASRQLVTDTQYF. The variable domain in full, with the rest retrieved from reference TRBV7-2 and TRBJ2-3, is GAGVSQSPSNKVTEKGKDVELRCDPISGHTALYWYRQSLGQGLEFLIYFQGNSAPDKSGLPSDRFSAERTGGSVSTLTIQRTQQEDSAVYLCASRQLVTDTQYFGPGTRLTVL.

This chain uses TRBV6-2 or TRBV6-3 with TRBJ2-1, with D uncertain. Trimming cost V 4 bases and J 7 bases, with 8 bases left between them. CDR3 length: 12 residues. Germline lookup yields CDR1 MNHEY and CDR2 SVGEGT. The CDR3 DNA reads TGTGCCAGCAGTTTCCATCCGAATGAGCAGTTCTTC. Amino acid sequence: CASSFHPNEQFF.